This entry lists 7 T cell receptor beta chains sequenced from one sample in a study of response to subunit inactivated influenza vaccine (dated by TCRdb to between 2018 and 2020). The receptor library was made with RT-PCR. The reads were generated on an Illumina HiSeq 2500. TCRdb itself trimmed the public reads at Q25 with fastp, ran MiXCR and retained productive beta chains. Every distinct CDR3 protein forms one entry, paired with its most common genes and DNA. This sample has 450,000 to 600,000 distinct CDR3 sequences in its table, and 7.5% to 8.5% of those were observed once. Of the sample, 10% to 15% falls within the top ten clones. The material was PBMCs from blood, obtained roughly 24 months after vaccination. The receptors derive from a man between 45 and 75 years old who received an inactivated influenza vaccine. Donor details come from another sample of the same person, matched by shared clones.

The J gene is TRBJ2-7, the V gene TRBV4-2; no clear D. CDR1 and CDR2 from the germline V gene are LGHNA and YNFKEQ. CDR3 size: 15 residues. V lost 0 bases to trimming and J lost 0 bases, with 9 bases between them. The CDR3 DNA is TGTGCCAGCAGCCAAGACTTCGGCTACTCCTACGAGCAGTACTTC. Encoded protein: CASSQDFGYSYEQYF.

This clonotype was seen a single time. This chain uses TRBV20-1 with TRBJ1-5, with a weak D call TRBD1 (5 bases). The germline V and J ends were trimmed by 4 bases and 2 bases, with 18 bases remaining between them. The CDR3 is 16 residues long. Germline CDR1 and CDR2: DFQATT and SNEGSKA (reference sequence). This chain's CDR3 is CSATKGGAWGNQPQHF. For the CDR3, the DNA is TGCAGTGCTACAAAGGGCGGGGCCTGGGGCAATCAGCCCCAGCATTTT.

The chain employs TRBV9 and TRBJ2-4; D assignment may be TRBD1 or TRBD2 (6 bases each). The length of the CDR3 is 19 residues. Germline V gene data show CDR1 as SGDLS and CDR2 as YYNGEE. V lost 9 bases and J 0 bases, leaving 28 bases between the germline ends. The CDR3, as DNA: TGTGCCACTCCAGTCGACGGGGGCGGGGAACATCTAGCCAAAAACATTCAGTACTTC. Its protein is CATPVDGGGEHLAKNIQYF. Variable domain in full (rest from reference TRBV9 and TRBJ2-4): DSGVTQTPKHLITATGQRVTLRCSPRSGDLSVYWYQQSLDQGLQFLIQYYNGEERAKGNILERFSAQQFPDLHSELNLSSLELGDSALYFCATPVDGGGEHLAKNIQYFGAGTRLSVL.

The table lists this clonotype with many counts. V usage is TRBV30 and J usage is TRBJ1-6; 8 bases map to TRBD1. The length of the CDR3 is 15 residues. Germline V gene data show CDR1 as GTSNPN and CDR2 as SVGIG (reference sequence). V lost 3 bases, J lost 9 bases, and 10 bases stayed unmatched. The CDR3 reads CAWRLSDRETSPLHF. The CDR3 DNA follows: TGTGCCTGGAGACTATCGGACAGGGAGACTTCACCCCTCCACTTT. The whole variable domain, filled in from reference TRBV30 and TRBJ1-6, reads SQTIHQWPATLVQPVGSPLSLECTVEGTSNPNLYWYRQAAGRGLQLLFYSVGIGQISSEVPQNLSASRPQDRQFILSSKKLLLSDSGFYLCAWRLSDRETSPLHFGNGTRLTVT.

This clonotype has a handful of counts. This rearrangement joins TRBV12-3 or TRBV12-4 to TRBJ2-1, with 9 positions matching TRBD1. Unmatched junction bases numbered 1, after V lost 1 base and J lost 6 bases. This CDR3 spans 14 amino acids. CDR3 bases: TGTGCCAGCAGTTTAGACAGGGGGCTCAATGAGCAGTTCTTC. This translates into CASSLDRGLNEQFF.

This clonotype was seen at least ten times. The gene calls are TRBV2 and TRBJ2-1, with 7 bases that match TRBD2. Germline V CDR1 and CDR2: SNHLY, FYNNEI. The CDR3 is 15 amino acids. The V and J ends lost 6 bases and 0 bases, in that order; junction bases with no gene match: 5. The CDR3, as DNA: TGTGCCAGCAGAATAGCGGGTAGCTCCTACAATGAGCAGTTCTTC. Translated, it gives CASRIAGSSYNEQFF. Variable domain in full (rest from reference TRBV2 and TRBJ2-1): EPEVTQTPSHQVTQMGQEVILRCVPISNHLYFYWYRQILGQKVEFLVSFYNNEISEKSEIFDDQFSVERPDGSNFTLKIRSTKLEDSAMYFCASRIAGSSYNEQFFGPGTRLTVL.

The rearrangement joins TRBV28 to TRBJ1-1; D may be TRBD1 (5 bases). The CDR3 is made up of 15 amino acids. CDR1 and CDR2 from the germline V gene are MDHEN and SYDVKM. The V end lost 6 bases, the J end lost 5 bases, and 19 bases lay between the germline ends. CDR3 residues: CASRRLGTSITEAFF. CDR3 bases: TGTGCCAGCAGGCGTCTTGGGACTTCAATAACTGAAGCTTTCTTT.